The source of this T cell receptor (beta chain) is a study of T cell responses to AZD1222 COVID-19 vaccine. Clones were read by immunoSEQ multiplex PCR, and TCRdb kept only the in-frame ones, dropping some. The profile covers roughly 200,000 clones, with just over 85% appearing a single time and approximately 8% taken by the ten largest. Study-level results: The donor group comprised mostly white British people and more females; the analysis possibly underestimated clonal diversity. Variant regions that are unmutated are reportedly the target of nearly half of spike-specific TCRs. Spike-specific TCR breadth and depth grew following two AZD1222 doses. Only after the peak T cell response were repertoires sampled.

CDR1 is SGHRS, CDR2 YFSETQ, per germline. The CDR3 loop spans 14 amino acids. The V end lost 0 bases, the J end lost 8 bases, and 11 bases lay between the germline ends. For this clone: Its specificity is not known.

The chain combines TRBV5-1 with TRBJ1-4, with D unclear. This TCR derives from an adult in good health. This specimen was peripheral blood, taken on day 0 of AZD1222 vaccination. The CDR3 nucleotides read TGCGCCAGCAGCTTGGAGGTAATTGACGAAAAACTGTTTTTT. This encodes CASSLEVIDEKLFF.